Described below is a single TCR beta chain sequence and its context. Its target is not known. After removal of 1 base from V and 4 bases from J, the junction contained 3 bases not matched to a gene. This CDR3 is 17 amino acids long. CDR1 and CDR2 from the germline V gene are SGHTA and FQGNSA. The source of the sample is a study of cytomegalovirus exposure and HLA in healthy donors. Overall study: There were 350 to 400 genotyped donors. Of these, about 86% fell in the genetic ancestry cluster associated with self-reported Caucasian donors.

Study results and caveats: It was about 180 TCR beta chains that were listed as cytomegalovirus-associated.

In the PCR, 60 Vbeta and 13 Jbeta primers were used. TCRdb keeps only in-frame clones here, not all; method: immunoSEQ multiplex PCR. The listing contains about 60,000 clones. The chain recombines TRBV7-2 with TRBJ2-1, with 14 nucleotides matching TRBD2. This TCR came from a boy younger than 18 in good health and CMV-seronegative. Source material: PBMCs. The DNA of the CDR3 is TGTGCCAGCAGCTTAGGAGGGACTAGCGGGGGTTACAATGAGCAGTTCTTC. Protein sequence: CASSLGGTSGGYNEQFF.